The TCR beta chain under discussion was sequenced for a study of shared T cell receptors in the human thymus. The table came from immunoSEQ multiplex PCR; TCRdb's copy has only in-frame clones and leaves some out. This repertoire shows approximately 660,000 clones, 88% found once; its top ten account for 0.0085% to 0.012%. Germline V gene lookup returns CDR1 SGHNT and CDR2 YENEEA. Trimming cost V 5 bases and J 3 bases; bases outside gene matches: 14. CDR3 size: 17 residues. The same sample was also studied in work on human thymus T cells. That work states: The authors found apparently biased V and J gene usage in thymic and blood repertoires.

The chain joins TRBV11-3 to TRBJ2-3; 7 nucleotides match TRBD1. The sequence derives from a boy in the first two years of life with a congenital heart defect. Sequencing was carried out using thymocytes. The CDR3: CASSGRAHRGRTDTQYF. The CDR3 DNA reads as TGTGCCAGCAGCGGCCGGGCCCACAGGGGTAGAACAGATACGCAGTATTTT.